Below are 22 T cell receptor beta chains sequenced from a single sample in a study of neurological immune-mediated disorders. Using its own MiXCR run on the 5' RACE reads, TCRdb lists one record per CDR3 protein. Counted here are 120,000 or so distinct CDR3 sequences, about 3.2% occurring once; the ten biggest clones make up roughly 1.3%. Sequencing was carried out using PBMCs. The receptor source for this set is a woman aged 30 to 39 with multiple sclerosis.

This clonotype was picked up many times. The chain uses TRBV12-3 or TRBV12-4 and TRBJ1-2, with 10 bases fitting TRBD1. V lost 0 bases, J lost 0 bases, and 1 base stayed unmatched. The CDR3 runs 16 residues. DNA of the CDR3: TGTGCCAGCAGTTTAGCGGGACAGGGGACTAACTATGGCTACACCTTC. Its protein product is CASSLAGQGTNYGYTF.

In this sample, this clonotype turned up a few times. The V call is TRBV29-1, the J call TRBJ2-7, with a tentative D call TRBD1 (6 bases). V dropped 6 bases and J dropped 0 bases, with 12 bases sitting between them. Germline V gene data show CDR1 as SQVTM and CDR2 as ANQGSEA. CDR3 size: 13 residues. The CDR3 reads CSVQGAGSYEQYF. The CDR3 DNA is TGCAGCGTACAGGGAGCCGGCTCCTACGAGCAGTACTTC.

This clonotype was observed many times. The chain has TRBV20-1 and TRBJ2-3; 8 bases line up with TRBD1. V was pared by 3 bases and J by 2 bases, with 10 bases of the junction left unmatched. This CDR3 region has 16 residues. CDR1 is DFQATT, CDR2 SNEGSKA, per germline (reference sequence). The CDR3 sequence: CSARFGLGQATDTQYF. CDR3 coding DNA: TGCAGTGCTAGGTTCGGACTGGGACAGGCCACAGATACGCAGTATTTT.

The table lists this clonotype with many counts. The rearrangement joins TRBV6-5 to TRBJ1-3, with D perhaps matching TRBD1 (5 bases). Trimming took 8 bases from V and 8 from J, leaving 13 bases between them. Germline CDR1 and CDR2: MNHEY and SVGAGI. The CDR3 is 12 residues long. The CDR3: CASGGDSYTIYF. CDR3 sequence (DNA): TGTGCCAGCGGGGGGGACTCCTACACCATATATTTT.

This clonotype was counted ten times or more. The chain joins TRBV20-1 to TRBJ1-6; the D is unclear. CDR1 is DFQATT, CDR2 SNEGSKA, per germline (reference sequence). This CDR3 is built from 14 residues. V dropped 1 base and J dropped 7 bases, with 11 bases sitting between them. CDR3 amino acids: CSARGPRLNSPLHF. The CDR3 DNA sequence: TGCAGTGCTAGAGGTCCCCGGCTAAATTCACCCCTCCACTTT.

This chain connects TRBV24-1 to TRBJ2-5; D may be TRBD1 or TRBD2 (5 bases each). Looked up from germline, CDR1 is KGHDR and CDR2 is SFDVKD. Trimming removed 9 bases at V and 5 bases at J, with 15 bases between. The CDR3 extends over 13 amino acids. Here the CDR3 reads CATSRGVQETQYF. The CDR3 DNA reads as TGTGCCACCTCCCGGGGCGTCCAGGAGACCCAGTACTTC.

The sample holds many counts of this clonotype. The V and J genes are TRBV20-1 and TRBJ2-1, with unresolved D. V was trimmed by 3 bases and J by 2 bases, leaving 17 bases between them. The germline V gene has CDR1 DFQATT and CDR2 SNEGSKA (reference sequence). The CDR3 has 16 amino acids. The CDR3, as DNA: TGCAGTGCTAGGAAAATGAGTGAAGTCGCCTACAATGAGCAGTTCTTC. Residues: CSARKMSEVAYNEQFF.

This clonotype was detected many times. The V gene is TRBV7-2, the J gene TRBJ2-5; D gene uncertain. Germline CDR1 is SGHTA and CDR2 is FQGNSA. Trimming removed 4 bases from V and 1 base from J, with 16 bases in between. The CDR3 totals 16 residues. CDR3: CASSSRGHGTQETQYF. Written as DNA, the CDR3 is TGTGCCAGCAGCTCGAGAGGTCACGGTACCCAAGAGACCCAGTACTTC.

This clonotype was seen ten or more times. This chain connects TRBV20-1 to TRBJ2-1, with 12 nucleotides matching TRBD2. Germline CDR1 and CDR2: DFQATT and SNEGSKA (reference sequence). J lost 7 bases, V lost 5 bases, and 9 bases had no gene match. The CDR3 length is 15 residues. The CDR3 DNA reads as TGCAGTGCTGCAGGAAGACTAGCGGGGGTTAATGAGCAGTTCTTC. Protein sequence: CSAAGRLAGVNEQFF.

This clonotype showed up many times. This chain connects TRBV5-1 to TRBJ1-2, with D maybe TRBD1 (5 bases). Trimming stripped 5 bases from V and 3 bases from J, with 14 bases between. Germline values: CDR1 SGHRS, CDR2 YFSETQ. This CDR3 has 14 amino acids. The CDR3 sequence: CASRRDQSYYGYTF. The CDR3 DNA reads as TGCGCCAGCAGGCGGGACCAATCGTACTATGGCTACACCTTC.

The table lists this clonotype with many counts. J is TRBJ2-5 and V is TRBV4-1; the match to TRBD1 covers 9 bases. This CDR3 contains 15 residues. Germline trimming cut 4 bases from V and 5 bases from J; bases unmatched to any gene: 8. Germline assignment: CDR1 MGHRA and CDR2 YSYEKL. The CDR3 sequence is CASSRGQGWGETQYF. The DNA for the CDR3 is TGCGCCAGCAGCCGAGGACAGGGGTGGGGTGAGACCCAGTACTTC.

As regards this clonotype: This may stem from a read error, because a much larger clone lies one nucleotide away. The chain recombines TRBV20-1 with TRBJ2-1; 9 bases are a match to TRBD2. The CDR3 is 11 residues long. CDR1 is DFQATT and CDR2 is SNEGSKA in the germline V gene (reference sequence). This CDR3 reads CVGLANNEQFF. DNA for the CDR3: TGCGTGGGACTAGCCAACAATGAGCAGTTCTTC.

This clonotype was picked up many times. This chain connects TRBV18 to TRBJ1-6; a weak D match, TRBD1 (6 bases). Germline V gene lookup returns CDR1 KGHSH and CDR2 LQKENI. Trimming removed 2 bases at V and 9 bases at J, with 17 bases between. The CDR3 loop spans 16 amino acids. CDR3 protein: CASSPEDAGAGSPLHF. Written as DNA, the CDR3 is TGTGCCAGCTCACCAGAAGATGCGGGGGCGGGTTCACCCCTCCACTTT.

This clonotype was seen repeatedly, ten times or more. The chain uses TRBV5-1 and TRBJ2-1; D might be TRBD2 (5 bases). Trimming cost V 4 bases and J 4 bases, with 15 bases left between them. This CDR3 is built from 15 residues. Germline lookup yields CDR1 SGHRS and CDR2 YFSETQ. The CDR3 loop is CASSPAGGPYNEQFF. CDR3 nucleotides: TGCGCCAGCAGCCCTGCCGGCGGGCCTTACAATGAGCAGTTCTTC.

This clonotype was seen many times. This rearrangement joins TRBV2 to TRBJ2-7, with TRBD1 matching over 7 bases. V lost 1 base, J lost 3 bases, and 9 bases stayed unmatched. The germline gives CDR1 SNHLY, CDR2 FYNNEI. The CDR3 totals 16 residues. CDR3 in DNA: TGTGCCAGCAGTGAAGGGGACAGAGTCTTGCTCTACGAGCAGTACTTC. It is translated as CASSEGDRVLLYEQYF.

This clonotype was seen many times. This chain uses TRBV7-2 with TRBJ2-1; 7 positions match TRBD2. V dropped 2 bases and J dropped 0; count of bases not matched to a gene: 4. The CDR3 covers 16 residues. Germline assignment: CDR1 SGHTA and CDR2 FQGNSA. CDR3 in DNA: TGTGCCAGCAGCTTACCAGCGGGGACCTCCTACAATGAGCAGTTCTTC. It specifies CASSLPAGTSYNEQFF.

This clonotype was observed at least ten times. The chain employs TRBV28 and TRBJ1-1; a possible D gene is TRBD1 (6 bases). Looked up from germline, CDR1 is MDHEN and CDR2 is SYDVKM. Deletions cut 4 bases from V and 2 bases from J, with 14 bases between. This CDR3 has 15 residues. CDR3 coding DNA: TGTGCCAGCAGTTACCCACAGGGAGGAAACACTGAAGCTTTCTTT. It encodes CASSYPQGGNTEAFF.

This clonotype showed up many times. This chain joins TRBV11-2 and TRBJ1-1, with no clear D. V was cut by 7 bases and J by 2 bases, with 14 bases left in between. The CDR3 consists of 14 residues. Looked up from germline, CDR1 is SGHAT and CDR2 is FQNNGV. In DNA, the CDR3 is TGTGCCAGCACCCCCCGAGCAGGCAACACTGAAGCTTTCTTT. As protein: CASTPRAGNTEAFF.

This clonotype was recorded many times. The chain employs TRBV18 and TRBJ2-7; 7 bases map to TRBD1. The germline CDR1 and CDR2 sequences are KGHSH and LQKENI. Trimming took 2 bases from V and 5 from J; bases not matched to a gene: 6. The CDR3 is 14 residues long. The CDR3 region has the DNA TGTGCCAGCTCACCAGTACAGGGGAGTAACGAGCAGTACTTC. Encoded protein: CASSPVQGSNEQYF. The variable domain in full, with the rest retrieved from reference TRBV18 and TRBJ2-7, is NAGVMQNPRHLVRRRGQEARLRCSPMKGHSHVYWYRQLPEEGLKFMVYLQKENIIDESGMPKERFSAEFPKEGPSILRIQQVVRGDSAAYFCASSPVQGSNEQYFGPGTRLTVT.

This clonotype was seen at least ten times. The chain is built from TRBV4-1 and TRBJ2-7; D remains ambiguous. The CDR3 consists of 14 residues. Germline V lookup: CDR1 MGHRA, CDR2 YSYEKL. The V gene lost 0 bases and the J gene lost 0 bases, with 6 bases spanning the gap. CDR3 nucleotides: TGCGCCAGCAGCCAAGAATCTCGCTCCTACGAGCAGTACTTC. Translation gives CASSQESRSYEQYF.

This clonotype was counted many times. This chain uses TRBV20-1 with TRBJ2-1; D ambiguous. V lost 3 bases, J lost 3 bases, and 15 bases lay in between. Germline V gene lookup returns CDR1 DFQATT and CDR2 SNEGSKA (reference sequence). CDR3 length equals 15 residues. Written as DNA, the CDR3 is TGCAGTGCTAGTCTCATAGCTAGTGGCTACAATGAGCAGTTCTTC. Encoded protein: CSASLIASGYNEQFF.

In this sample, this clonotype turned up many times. The CDR3 reads CASSLVGTGVEAFF. CDR3 sequence (DNA): TGTGCCAGCAGCTTGGTAGGGACAGGAGTAGAAGCTTTCTTT. The gene calls are TRBV5-6 and TRBJ1-1, with 8 bases identical to TRBD1. V lost 0 bases and J lost 8; bases outside the gene matches: 6. Germline V gene data show CDR1 as SGHDT and CDR2 as YYEEEE. CDR3 length: 14 residues.